This T cell receptor (beta chain) was sequenced during a study of blood T cell repertoires in COVID-19 (dated by TCRdb to 2019 to 2021). For the wider study: Samples covering the acute and convalescent phases of COVID-19 were provided by collaborators in the United States, Italy and Spain. The prospective study material was composed of cDNA or gDNA derived from T cells, B-cell-depleted T cells, or PBMCs. Subjects who had been exposed to COVID-19, were actively infected with it, or had recovered from it provided the deeply sampled blood TCRbeta repertoires that made up the dataset. A freely available public database, intended as a resource for researchers studying the immune response to SARS-CoV-2, is where the repertoires were released. Samples were obtained from the ongoing ImmuneRACE study (first 160 participants) and from some 1,200 subjects provided by 6 global collaborators. Sample metadata almost always included a de-identified subject ID, COVID-19 status, age in years and sex. Where available, HLA class I and class II types were obtained from metadata supplied by the sample provider rather than from assay-based typing.

One collaborating source in Seattle enrolled patients during active infection and followed them longitudinally through the course of disease. Each collaborating institution followed its own protocols to collect whole blood in K2EDTA tubes. Collaborator samples were shipped for TCRbeta analysis as frozen whole blood, isolated PBMCs, or DNA extracted from either sample type. Only a few counts were recorded for this clone. The specificity of this receptor is unknown. No quality values exist for individual bases; no much larger clone is one base distant. Study-wide findings and limitations: How much clinical and demographic metadata was included differed by source and by participant, and the metadata was provided uncurated.

TCRbeta CDR3 regions were amplified from genomic DNA by means of the immunoSEQ Assay, a bias-controlled multiplex PCR. The original methods were these. The number of nucleated cells in each sample was estimated by amplification of reference gene primers within the assay. To quantify the absolute abundance of each unique TCRbeta CDR3 rearrangement, sequence reads were collapsed and filtered. Productive Simpson clonality was computed per sample as the square root of Simpson's diversity index over productive rearrangements. TCRdb holds this immuneACCESS table with in-frame rearrangements only. Some clones are missing; in checked studies, unresolved V genes explain under half, and the rest has no known cause. V and J calls and clone size are as listed in that table; D and trimming were resolved from the DNA. The sample contains 350,000 to 450,000 clones, over 75% of them found a single time. The ten largest clonotypes hold roughly 2.1% of the sample.

The germline V gene (reference sequence) sets CDR1 to MNHEY and CDR2 to SMNVEV. The trim is 4 bases for V and 2 bases for J, with a gap of 3 bases between the germline ends. The CDR3 covers 11 residues, taking in both the cysteine and the phenylalanine. The retained sequence is limited to the CDR3, 33 bases, with the frame set at the first base. This sequence was found in a woman aged 55-70 years with COVID-19, enrolled during active disease. The receptor chain draws on TRBV27 and TRBJ2-7; a confident D gene designation cannot be given. The sample taken for sequencing was peripheral blood. The base sequence is TGTGCCAGCAGTTCCACCTACGAGCAGTACTTC. This gives the protein CASSSTYEQYF.